Each of the 4 T cell receptor beta chains below was sequenced from the same sample in a study of identical twins. TCRdb passed the 5' RACE reads through MiXCR, listing each CDR3 protein once. The sample carries 450,000 or so distinct CDR3 sequences, more than 13% recorded once. The sample also formed part of further work on yellow fever vaccine responses in identical twins.

Sequenced: CD4+ T cells sorted from blood. Every receptor here comes from a young woman in good health.

The chain links TRBV11-3 to TRBJ2-1; 9 bases map to TRBD2. The CDR3 contains 16 residues. V lost 1 base, J lost 4 bases, and 5 bases stayed unmatched. Germline V gene lookup returns CDR1 SGHNT and CDR2 YENEEA. CDR3 protein: CASSLGGRVMYNEQFF. CDR3 DNA sequence: TGTGCCAGCAGCTTAGGCGGGAGGGTAATGTACAATGAGCAGTTCTTC.

This clonotype came up a few times. V usage is TRBV6-5 and J usage is TRBJ2-1; weak D call: TRBD2 (5 bases). The CDR3 runs to 16 residues. Germline V gene sequence: CDR1 MNHEY, CDR2 SVGAGI. Trimming stripped 1 base from V and 5 bases from J, with 15 bases between. The CDR3 sequence: CASSYYTIAQNNEQFF. The CDR3 bases are TGTGCCAGCAGTTACTACACAATAGCGCAGAACAATGAGCAGTTCTTC.

This clonotype has only a few counts. CDR3 region: CASRADNPPFDEQFF. CDR3 DNA: TGTGCCAGCAGGGCCGACAACCCACCTTTTGATGAGCAGTTCTTC. The J gene is TRBJ2-1, the V gene TRBV12-3 or TRBV12-4, with no clear D. The CDR3 runs 15 residues. V dropped 6 bases and J dropped 8 bases, with 20 bases sitting between them.

The sample holds many counts of this clonotype. This chain connects TRBV29-1 to TRBJ1-1; tentative D call: TRBD1 (5 bases). The germline V and J ends were trimmed by 7 bases and 4 bases, with 19 bases remaining between them. The CDR3 has 14 residues. Germline V gene sequence: CDR1 SQVTM, CDR2 ANQGSEA. DNA for the CDR3: TGCAGCGCTGATCCGTCTGGGGGAAGCACTGAAGCTTTCTTT. The encoded protein is CSADPSGGSTEAFF.